The clone carrying this T cell receptor beta chain was recorded many times. Its specificity is not known. Construction of the TCRbeta library involved unique molecular identifiers. TCRdb independently ran MiXCR on the PCR reads; one entry per CDR3 protein. The sample yields some 550,000 distinct CDR3 sequences, around 23% seen once. This record belongs to a study of T-cell reconstitution after alpha-beta-depleted transplantation in children. Study-level results: It was reported that alpha-beta T cells came from several hundred expanded graft clones (about two months after transplant). Several patients had high TCRbeta diversity at day 60; it came from surviving recipient T cells and thymic progenitors. T-cell counts and diversity were attributed mostly to newly produced T cells one year after transplant.

This TCR derives from a boy less than two years old who had a stem cell transplant for acute myeloid leukemia, so the T cells may come from the graft donor. The sequences come from PBMCs, mostly from graft donor cells, collected 360 days after TCRalphabeta/CD19-depleted stem cell transplant.

DNA of the CDR3: TGTGCCAGCTCATCACAGGGTGGGAACAATGAGCAGTTCTTC. This sequence encodes CASSSQGGNNEQFF. The V and J genes are TRBV18 and TRBJ2-1; a weak D match, TRBD1 (6 bases). This CDR3 contains 14 residues. The ends were cut back, 5 bases at V and 5 bases at J, with 13 bases in the middle. Germline V gene sequence: CDR1 KGHSH, CDR2 LQKENI.